At least ten counts were recorded for the clone carrying this T cell receptor beta chain. The source of the sample is a study of molecular identifiers for immune sequencing clone quantification. One entry per CDR3 protein, called by TCRdb with MiXCR from the PCR reads. The sample carries just under 650,000 distinct CDR3 sequences, about 20% recorded once. The CDR3 contains 19 residues. The germline gives CDR1 SGHAT, CDR2 FQNNGV. V lost 5 bases, J lost 0 bases, and 26 bases lay in between. This TCR was recovered from a human donor in good health. Some libraries in this study had Jurkat cell RNA spiked in. The chain carries TRBV11-2 and TRBJ2-7; possibly TRBD1 or TRBD2 for D (5 bases each). The sample was naive CD8+ T cells from blood, with Jurkat cell RNA spiked in. Subset in this sample: FACS-sorted CD8+CD4-CCR7+CD45RA+ naive T cells. As DNA, the CDR3 is TGTGCCAGCAGCCCAACGGTGCCGGGGCTTCTTTCTAGCTCCTACGAGCAGTACTTC. Its translation: CASSPTVPGLLSSSYEQYF.